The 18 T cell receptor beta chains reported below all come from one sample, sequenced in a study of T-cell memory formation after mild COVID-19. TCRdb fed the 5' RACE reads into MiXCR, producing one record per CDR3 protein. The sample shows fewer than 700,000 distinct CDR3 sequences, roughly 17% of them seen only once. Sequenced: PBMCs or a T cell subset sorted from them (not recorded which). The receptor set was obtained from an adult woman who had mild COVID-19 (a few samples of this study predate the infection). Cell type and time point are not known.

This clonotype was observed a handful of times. For the CDR3, the DNA is TGTGCCAGCAGCCCGGGACTAGCGGGAGGGTCCCGGTTCTTC. Protein product: CASSPGLAGGSRFF. The chain joins TRBV12-3 or TRBV12-4 to TRBJ2-1; 16 bases are shared with TRBD2. The CDR3 is 14 amino acids. V lost 6 bases to trimming and J lost 15 bases; unmatched junction nucleotides: 8.

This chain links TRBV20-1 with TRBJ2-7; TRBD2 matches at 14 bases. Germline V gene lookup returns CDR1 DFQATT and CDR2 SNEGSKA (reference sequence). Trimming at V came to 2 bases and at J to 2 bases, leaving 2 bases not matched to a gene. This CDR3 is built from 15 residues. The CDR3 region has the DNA TGCAGTGCTAGACCGACTAGCGGGAGGGCCTACGAGCAGTACTTC. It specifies CSARPTSGRAYEQYF.

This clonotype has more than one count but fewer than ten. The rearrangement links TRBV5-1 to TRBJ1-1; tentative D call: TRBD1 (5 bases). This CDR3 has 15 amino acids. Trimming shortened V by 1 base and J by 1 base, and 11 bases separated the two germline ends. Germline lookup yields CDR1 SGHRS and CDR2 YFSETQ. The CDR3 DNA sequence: TGCGCCAGCAGCTTGTTCCCGGGGGAGAACACTGAAGCTTTCTTT. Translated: CASSLFPGENTEAFF. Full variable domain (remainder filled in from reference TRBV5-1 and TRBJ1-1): KAGVTQTPRYLIKTRGQQVTLSCSPISGHRSVSWYQQTPGQGLQFLFEYFSETQRNKGNFPGRFSGRQFSNSRSEMNVSTLELGDSALYLCASSLFPGENTEAFFGQGTRLTVV.

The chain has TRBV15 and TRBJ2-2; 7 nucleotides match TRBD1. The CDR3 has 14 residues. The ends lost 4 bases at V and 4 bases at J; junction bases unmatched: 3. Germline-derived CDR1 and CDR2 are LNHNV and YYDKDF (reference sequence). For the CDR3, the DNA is TGTGCCACCAGCAAGGACAGGACCACCGGGGAGCTGTTTTTT. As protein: CATSKDRTTGELFF.

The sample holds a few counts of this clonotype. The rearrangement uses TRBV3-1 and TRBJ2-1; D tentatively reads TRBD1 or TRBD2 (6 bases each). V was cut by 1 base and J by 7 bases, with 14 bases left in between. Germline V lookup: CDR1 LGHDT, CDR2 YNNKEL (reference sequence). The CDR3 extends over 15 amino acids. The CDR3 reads CASSQVPGAGNEQFF. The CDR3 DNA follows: TGTGCCAGCAGCCAAGTCCCGGGGGCGGGGAATGAGCAGTTCTTC.

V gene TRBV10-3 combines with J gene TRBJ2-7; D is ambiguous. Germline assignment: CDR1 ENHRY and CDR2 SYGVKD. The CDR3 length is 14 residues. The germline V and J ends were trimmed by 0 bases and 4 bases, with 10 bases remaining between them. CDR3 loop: CAISESGREYEQYF. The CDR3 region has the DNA TGTGCCATCAGTGAGTCGGGCAGAGAATACGAGCAGTACTTC.

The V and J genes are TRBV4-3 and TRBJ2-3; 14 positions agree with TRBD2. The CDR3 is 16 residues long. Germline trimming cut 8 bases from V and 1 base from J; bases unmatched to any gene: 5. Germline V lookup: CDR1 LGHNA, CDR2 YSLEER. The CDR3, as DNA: TGCGCCAGCGCGAGGGGACTAGCGGGGGGCACAGATACGCAGTATTTT. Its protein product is CASARGLAGGTDTQYF.

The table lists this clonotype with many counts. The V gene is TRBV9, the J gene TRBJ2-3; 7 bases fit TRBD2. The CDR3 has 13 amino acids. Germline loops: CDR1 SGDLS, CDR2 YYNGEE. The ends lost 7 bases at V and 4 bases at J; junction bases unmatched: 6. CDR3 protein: CASGGDWADTQYF. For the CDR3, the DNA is TGTGCCAGCGGGGGGGACTGGGCAGATACGCAGTATTTT.

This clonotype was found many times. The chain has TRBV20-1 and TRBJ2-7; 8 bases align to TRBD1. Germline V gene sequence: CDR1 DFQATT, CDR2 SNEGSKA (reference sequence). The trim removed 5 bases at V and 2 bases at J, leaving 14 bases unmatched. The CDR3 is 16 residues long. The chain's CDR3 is CSAGTPWTGLTYEQYF. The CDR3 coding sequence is TGCAGTGCTGGGACTCCATGGACAGGGCTTACCTACGAGCAGTACTTC.

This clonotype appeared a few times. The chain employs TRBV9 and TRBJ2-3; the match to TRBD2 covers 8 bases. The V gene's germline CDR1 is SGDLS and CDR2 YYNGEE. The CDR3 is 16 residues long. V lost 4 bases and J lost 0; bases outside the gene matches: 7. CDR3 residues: CASSPISGGSTDTQYF. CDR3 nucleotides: TGTGCCAGCAGCCCGATCAGCGGGGGAAGCACAGATACGCAGTATTTT.

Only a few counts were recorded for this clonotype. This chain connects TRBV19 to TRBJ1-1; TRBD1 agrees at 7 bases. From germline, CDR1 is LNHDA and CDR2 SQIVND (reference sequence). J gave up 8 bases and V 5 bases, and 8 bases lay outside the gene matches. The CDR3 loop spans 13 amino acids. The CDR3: CASSGSGTAEAFF. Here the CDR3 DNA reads TGTGCCAGTAGTGGGTCAGGGACAGCCGAAGCTTTCTTT.

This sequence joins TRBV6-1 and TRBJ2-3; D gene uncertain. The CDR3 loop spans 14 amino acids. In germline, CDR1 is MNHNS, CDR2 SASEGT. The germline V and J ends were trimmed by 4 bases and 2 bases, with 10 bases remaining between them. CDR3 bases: TGTGCCAGCAGTGGGAGAGAACCCACAGATACGCAGTATTTT. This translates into CASSGREPTDTQYF.

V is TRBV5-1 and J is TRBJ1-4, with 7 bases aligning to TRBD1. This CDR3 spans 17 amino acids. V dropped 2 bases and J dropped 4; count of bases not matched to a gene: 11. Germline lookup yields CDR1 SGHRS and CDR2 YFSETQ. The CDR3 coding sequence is TGCGCCAGCAGCTTACAGCACCGGGACAGTCGTAATGAAAAACTGTTTTTT. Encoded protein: CASSLQHRDSRNEKLFF.

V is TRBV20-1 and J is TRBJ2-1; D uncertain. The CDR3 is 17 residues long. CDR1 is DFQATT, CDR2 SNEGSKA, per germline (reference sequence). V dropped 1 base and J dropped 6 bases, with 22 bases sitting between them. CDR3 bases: TGCAGTGCTAGAGTCGTCGCGGTCTCCTTACGGCGCAATGAGCAGTTCTTC. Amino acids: CSARVVAVSLRRNEQFF.

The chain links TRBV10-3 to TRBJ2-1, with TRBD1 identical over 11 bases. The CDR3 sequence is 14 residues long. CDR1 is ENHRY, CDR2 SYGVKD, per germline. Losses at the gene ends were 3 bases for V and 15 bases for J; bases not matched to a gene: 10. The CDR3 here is CAISDWDRGVGGFF. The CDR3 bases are TGTGCCATCAGTGATTGGGACAGGGGGGTTGGGGGGTTCTTC.

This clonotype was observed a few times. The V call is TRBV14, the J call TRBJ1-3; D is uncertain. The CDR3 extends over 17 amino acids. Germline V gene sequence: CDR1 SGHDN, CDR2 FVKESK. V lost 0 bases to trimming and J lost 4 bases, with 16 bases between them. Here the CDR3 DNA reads TGTGCCAGCAGCCAAGAATTTTGGTCGGGAAAGGGAAACACCATATATTTT. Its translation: CASSQEFWSGKGNTIYF.

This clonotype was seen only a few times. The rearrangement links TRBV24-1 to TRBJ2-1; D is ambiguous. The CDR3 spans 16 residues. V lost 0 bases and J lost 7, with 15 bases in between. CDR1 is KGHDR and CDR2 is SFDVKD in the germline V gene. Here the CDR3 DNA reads TGTGCCACCAGTGATTTGTATGGGCCTGGGCGGAATGAGCAGTTCTTC. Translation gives CATSDLYGPGRNEQFF.

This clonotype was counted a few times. DNA of the CDR3: TGTGCCAGCAGAGTCCACAGTTTAATCGGGCAGGGAGACTATGGCTACACCTTC. Amino acids: CASRVHSLIGQGDYGYTF. The V gene is TRBV12-3 or TRBV12-4, the J gene TRBJ1-2, with D possibly matching TRBD1 (5 bases). V lost 6 bases, J lost 3 bases, and 26 bases lay in between. The CDR3 contains 18 residues.